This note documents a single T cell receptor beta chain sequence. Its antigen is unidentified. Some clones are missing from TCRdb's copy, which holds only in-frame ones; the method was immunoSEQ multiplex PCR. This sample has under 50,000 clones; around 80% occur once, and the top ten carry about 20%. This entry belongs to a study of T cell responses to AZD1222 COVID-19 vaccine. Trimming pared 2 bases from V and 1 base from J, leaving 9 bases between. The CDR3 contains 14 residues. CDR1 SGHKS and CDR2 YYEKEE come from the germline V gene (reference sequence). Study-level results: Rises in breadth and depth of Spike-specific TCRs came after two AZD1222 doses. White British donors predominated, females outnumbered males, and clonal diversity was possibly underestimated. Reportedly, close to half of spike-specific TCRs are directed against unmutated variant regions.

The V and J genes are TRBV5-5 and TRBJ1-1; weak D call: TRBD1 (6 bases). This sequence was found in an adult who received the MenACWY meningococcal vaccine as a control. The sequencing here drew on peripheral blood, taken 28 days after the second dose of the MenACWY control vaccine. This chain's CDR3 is CASSLQGRNTEAFF. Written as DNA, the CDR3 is TGTGCCAGCAGCTTACAGGGTAGGAACACTGAAGCTTTCTTT.